This T cell receptor beta chain was retrieved from a study of blood T cell repertoires in COVID-19. Study-wide background: T cells, B-cell-depleted T cells, or PBMCs provided the cDNA or gDNA that served as material.

The method was immunoSEQ multiplex PCR; TCRdb's version includes in-frame clones alone and lacks a portion of them. The sample has roughly 150,000 clones; approximately 80% are singletons. The clonotype was recovered from a woman at least 80 years old with acute or convalescent COVID-19. Material: peripheral blood.

The CDR3 DNA is TGTGCCAGCAGCTTCGATCAGGGTGTCGCTTTCTTT. It translates to CASSFDQGVAFF. This rearrangement joins TRBV7-8 to TRBJ1-1; D possibly corresponds to TRBD1 (5 bases). This CDR3 contains 12 residues. From germline, CDR1 is SGHVS and CDR2 FQNEAQ. Trimming left V 3 bases short and J 11 bases short, with 13 bases between.